This TCR beta chain originates from a study of neurological immune-mediated disorders. 5'RACE employing 10-nucleotide random UMIs yielded the cDNA. TCRdb fed the 5' RACE reads into MiXCR, producing one record per CDR3 protein. The table shows about 59,000 distinct CDR3 sequences, with 24% occurring only once. Germline CDR1 MNHEY, CDR2 SMNVEV (reference sequence). V lost 4 bases, J lost 4 bases, and 9 bases stayed unmatched. The CDR3 sequence is 17 residues long. Time point given: technical triplicate 2. This clonotype was seen at least ten times. V usage is TRBV27 and J usage is TRBJ2-1; 11 bases align to TRBD2. The TCR sequence derives from a man aged 55 to 70 with HTLV-1-associated myelopathy (HAM/TSP). Specimen: PBMCs. This CDR3 is CASSSSLAGGGYNEQFF. The CDR3 DNA reads TGTGCCAGCAGTTCCTCCCTAGCGGGGGGTGGGTACAATGAGCAGTTCTTC.